The clone carrying this T cell receptor beta chain has a single count. This sample is part of a study of control samples from healthy donors and cancer patients. Assay used: immunoSEQ multiplex PCR; TCRdb lists only in-frame clones, some missing. Here the sample spans around 120,000 clones, roughly 91% being singletons. Germline values: CDR1 LGHNA, CDR2 YNFKEQ. The CDR3 covers 16 residues. Trimming removed 4 bases from V and 3 bases from J; junction bases left unmatched: 6. The sequencing sample was made of blood. The TCR originated in a woman between 65 and 79 years old in good health. The rearrangement links TRBV4-2 to TRBJ2-5; 12 nucleotides match TRBD2. CDR3 loop: CASSLSRTSGEETQYF. The CDR3 nucleotides are TGTGCCAGCAGCCTGAGCCGGACTAGCGGGGAAGAGACCCAGTACTTC.